The 8 T cell receptor beta chains below come from one sample, sequenced in a study of shared clonotypes between healthy human individuals. Assay: immunoSEQ multiplex PCR; the TCRdb copy retains only in-frame clones and omits some. The sample lists about 2,500,000 clones, approximately 90% occurring once. The sequenced sample consisted of naive CD4+ T cells sorted from blood. Subset described: CD45RA+ positively selected. Every receptor here comes from a man between 18 and 35 years old in good health.

This chain connects TRBV10-1 to TRBJ1-1; unclear D gene. Germline CDR1 reads WNHNN; CDR2 reads SYGVQD (reference sequence). This CDR3 region has 13 residues. Between the trimmed V and J ends, which lost 6 bases and 4 bases, there was a span of 12 bases. This CDR3 reads CASSEARGTEAFF. Here the CDR3 DNA reads TGCGCCAGCAGCGAAGCCAGAGGCACTGAAGCTTTCTTT.

The chain uses TRBV30 and TRBJ2-5; 7 bases agree with TRBD2. The junction had 8 bases not matched to a gene; V was cut back by 0 bases and J by 4 bases. From germline, CDR1 is GTSNPN and CDR2 SVGIG (reference sequence). The CDR3 contains 15 residues. The CDR3: CAWSVFAGVRETQYF. CDR3 coding DNA: TGTGCCTGGAGTGTATTTGCGGGAGTGAGAGAGACCCAGTACTTC.

This sequence joins TRBV27 and TRBJ1-2, with TRBD1 identical over 7 bases. The germline gives CDR1 MNHEY, CDR2 SMNVEV (reference sequence). V was pared by 6 bases and J by 6 bases, with 10 bases of the junction left unmatched. The CDR3 sequence is 14 residues long. The CDR3 region has the DNA TGTGCCAGCAGGAGGACTGACAGGGCGGATGGCTACACCTTC. Protein product: CASRRTDRADGYTF.

The V call is TRBV4-1, the J call TRBJ1-5; D gene ambiguous. The CDR3 runs 17 residues. The germline V and J ends were trimmed by 1 base and 3 bases, with 16 bases remaining between them. CDR1 MGHRA and CDR2 YSYEKL come from the germline V gene. CDR3 nucleotide sequence: TGCGCCAGCAGCCAAGTTTCAAGTGAAGCCCTCAATCAGCCCCAGCATTTT. It specifies CASSQVSSEALNQPQHF.

This clone was seen only a few times. Other DNA sequences in the sample encode the same CDR3. The chain combines TRBV6-6 with TRBJ1-1; possible D gene TRBD1, 5 bases. The germline gives CDR1 MNHNY, CDR2 SVGAGI (reference sequence). This CDR3 is built from 13 residues. V was cut by 2 bases and J by 1 base, with 5 bases left in between. Here the CDR3 DNA reads TGTGCCAGCAGTTACAGGGGGAACACTGAAGCTTTCTTT. Translation: CASSYRGNTEAFF.

A word on this clone: Other DNA sequences within the sample encode an identical CDR3. V usage is TRBV5-1 and J usage is TRBJ1-4; D remains ambiguous. Germline CDR1 and CDR2: SGHRS and YFSETQ. The CDR3 covers 14 residues. V dropped 0 bases and J dropped 8 bases, with 11 bases sitting between them. CDR3 DNA: TGCGCCAGCAGCTTGGGCGGGGTAGGCGAAAAACTGTTTTTT. It encodes CASSLGGVGEKLFF.

The V gene is TRBV7-9, the J gene TRBJ2-1; D perhaps matches TRBD1 (6 bases). Trimming took off 5 bases at V and 6 bases at J, with 26 bases between the two ends. The CDR3 length is 18 residues. Germline CDR1 SEHNR, CDR2 FQNEAQ (reference sequence). CDR3 protein: CASSLELGQGTSFNEQFF. In nucleotides, the CDR3 is TGTGCCAGCAGCCTTGAGCTGGGGCAGGGGACCTCATTCAATGAGCAGTTCTTC.

With respect to this clone: Other DNA sequences in this sample translate to the same CDR3. V gene TRBV2 combines with J gene TRBJ1-5; D gene unclear. Germline CDR1 reads SNHLY; CDR2 reads FYNNEI. The CDR3 sequence is 13 residues long. V shed 5 bases and J shed 1 base, with 6 bases lying between them. CDR3 in amino acids: CASSLGSNQPQHF. CDR3 DNA: TGTGCCAGCAGTCTAGGAAGCAATCAGCCCCAGCATTTT.